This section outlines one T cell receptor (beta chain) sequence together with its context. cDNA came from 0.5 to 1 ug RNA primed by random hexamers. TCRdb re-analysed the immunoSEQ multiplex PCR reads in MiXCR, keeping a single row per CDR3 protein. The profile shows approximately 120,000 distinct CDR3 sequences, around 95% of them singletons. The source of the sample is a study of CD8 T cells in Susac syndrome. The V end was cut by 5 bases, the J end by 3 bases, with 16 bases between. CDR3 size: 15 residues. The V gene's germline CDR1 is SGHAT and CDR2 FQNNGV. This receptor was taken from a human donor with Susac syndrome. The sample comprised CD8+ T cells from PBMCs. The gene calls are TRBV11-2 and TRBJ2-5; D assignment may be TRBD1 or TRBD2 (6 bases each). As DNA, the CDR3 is TGTGCCAGCAGCCGACAGTGGAGGGGGGAAGAGACCCAGTACTTC. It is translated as CASSRQWRGEETQYF.